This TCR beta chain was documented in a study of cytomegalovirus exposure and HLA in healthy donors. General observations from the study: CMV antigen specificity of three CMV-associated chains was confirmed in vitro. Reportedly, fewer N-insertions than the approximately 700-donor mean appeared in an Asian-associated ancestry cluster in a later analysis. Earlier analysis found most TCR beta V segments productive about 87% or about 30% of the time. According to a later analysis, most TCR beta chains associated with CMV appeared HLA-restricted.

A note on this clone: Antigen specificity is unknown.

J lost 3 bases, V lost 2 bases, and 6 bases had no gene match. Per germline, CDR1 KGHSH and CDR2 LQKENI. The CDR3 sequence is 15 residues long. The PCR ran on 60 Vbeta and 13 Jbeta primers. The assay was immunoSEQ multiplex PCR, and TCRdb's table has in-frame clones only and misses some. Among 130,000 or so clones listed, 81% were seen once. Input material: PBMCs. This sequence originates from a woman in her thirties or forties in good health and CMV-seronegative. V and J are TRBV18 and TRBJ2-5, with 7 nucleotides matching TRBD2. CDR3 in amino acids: CASSPVAGREETQYF. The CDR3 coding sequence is TGTGCCAGCTCACCAGTAGCGGGCCGAGAAGAGACCCAGTACTTC.